This TCR beta chain came from a study of OX40 agonist ivuxolimab in advanced cancers. Overall study context: Ivuxolimab, an agonistic anti-OX40 (CD134) antibody, was given to patients. Partial responses were recorded for three patients, including one with hepatocellular carcinoma and two with cutaneous melanoma.

Sequencing used immunoSEQ multiplex PCR; TCRdb keeps in-frame clones, though not all of them. The sample has 65,000 to 95,000 clones, about 90% seen once; the top ten hold approximately 0.3%. Whole-study results and caveats: CD4+ and CD8+ blood T cells expanded clonally by week 6 at 0.1 to 3.0 mg/kg.

V dropped 5 bases and J dropped 3; count of bases not matched to a gene: 8. The CDR3 is 15 amino acids. CDR1 and CDR2 (germline): SGHAT, FQNNGV. Turning to this clone: Its specificity is unknown.

This receptor was identified in an adult with an advanced solid tumor such as melanoma, head and neck, liver or kidney cancer. Sample: CD4+ or CD8+ T cells sorted from blood, taken in a trial of the OX40 agonist ivuxolimab. The rearrangement uses TRBV11-2 and TRBJ2-7; 9 nucleotides match TRBD1. CDR3 in DNA: TGTGCCAGCAGCCTCGGGACAGGGTCCTTCTACGAGCAGTACGTC. Translating it yields CASSLGTGSFYEQYV.